The sequence of this T cell receptor (beta chain) was determined in a study of cytomegalovirus exposure and HLA in healthy donors. General observations from the study: A prior analysis recorded that most TCR beta V segments were productive about 87% or about 30% of the time. Relative to the roughly 690-donor mean, N-insertions were reportedly fewer in an Asian-associated ancestry cluster in a later analysis. As a later analysis showed, a missense DCLRE1C variant was linked to trimming of TCR beta V- and J-genes. A later examination showed that TCR association rates differed by HLA locus, with DRB1 most and HLA-C fewest.

The PCR employed 60 Vbeta primers together with 13 Jbeta primers. Clones were sequenced by immunoSEQ multiplex PCR, and TCRdb holds only the in-frame ones, with some missing. Found here are approximately 150,000 clones, 75% to 85% of them singletons; the top ten hold about 1.5%. This CDR3 region has 13 residues. Germline V lookup: CDR1 ENHRY, CDR2 SYGVKD. V lost 0 bases and J lost 5, with 7 bases in between. This clone was observed once. Its target is not known. This sequence was found in a woman between 25 and 40 years old in good health and CMV-seropositive. The V and J genes are TRBV10-3 and TRBJ1-2; D unresolved. The sample consisted of PBMCs. The chain's CDR3 is CAISESERYGYTF. The CDR3, as DNA: TGTGCCATCAGTGAGTCAGAACGGTATGGCTACACCTTC.